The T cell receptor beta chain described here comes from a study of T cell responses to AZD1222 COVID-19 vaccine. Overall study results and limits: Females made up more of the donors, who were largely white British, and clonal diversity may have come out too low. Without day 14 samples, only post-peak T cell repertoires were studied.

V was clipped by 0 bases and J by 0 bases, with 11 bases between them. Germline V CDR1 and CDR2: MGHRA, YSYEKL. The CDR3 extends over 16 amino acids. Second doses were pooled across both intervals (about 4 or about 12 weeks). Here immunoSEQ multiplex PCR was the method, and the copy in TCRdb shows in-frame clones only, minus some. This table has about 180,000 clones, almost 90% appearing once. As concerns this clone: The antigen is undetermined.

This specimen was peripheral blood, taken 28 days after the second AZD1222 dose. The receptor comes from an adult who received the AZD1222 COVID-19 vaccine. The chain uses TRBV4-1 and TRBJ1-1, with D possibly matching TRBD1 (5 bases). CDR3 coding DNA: TGCGCCAGCAGCCAAGATCGGCAGGGATTGAACACTGAAGCTTTCTTT. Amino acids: CASSQDRQGLNTEAFF.